The 14 T cell receptor beta chains listed next were all sequenced from one sample in a study of T cell responses to AZD1222 COVID-19 vaccine. Sequencing was performed with immunoSEQ multiplex PCR; in TCRdb, only in-frame clones are kept and a portion is missing. Counted here are roughly 120,000 clones, roughly 84% occurring once; the ten biggest clones make up 7.5%. Material: peripheral blood, obtained on day 0 of AZD1222 vaccination. These receptor sequences come from an adult in good health.

This clone was seen just once. This rearrangement joins TRBV28 to TRBJ2-2; D perhaps matches TRBD2 (6 bases). CDR3 length: 14 residues. CDR1 and CDR2 from the germline V gene are MDHEN and SYDVKM. The ends were cut back, 5 bases at V and 3 bases at J, with 10 bases in the middle. The DNA of the CDR3 is TGTGCCAGCAGTCCCGGCGGGGACACCGGGGAGCTGTTTTTT. Its translation is CASSPGGDTGELFF. Variable domain in full (rest from reference TRBV28 and TRBJ2-2): DVKVTQSSRYLVKRTGEKVFLECVQDMDHENMFWYRQDPGLGLRLIYFSYDVKMKEKGDIPEGYSVSREKKERFSLILESASTNQTSMYLCASSPGGDTGELFFGEGSRLTVL.

The gene calls are TRBV7-9 and TRBJ1-5, with 9 bases lining up with TRBD1. There are 16 residues in the CDR3. CDR1 is SEHNR and CDR2 is FQNEAQ in the germline V gene (reference sequence). V lost 5 bases, J lost 3 bases, and 8 bases stayed unmatched. CDR3 amino acids: CASSPITGGPNQPQHF. In DNA form, the CDR3 reads TGTGCCAGCAGCCCCATTACAGGGGGCCCCAATCAGCCCCAGCATTTT.

The rearrangement uses TRBV27 and TRBJ1-5; D is uncertain. V was shortened by 4 bases and J by 1 base, with 11 bases between the two germline ends. The CDR3 runs to 15 residues. Germline V gives CDR1 MNHEY, CDR2 SMNVEV (reference sequence). The CDR3 loop is CASSYGGSSNQPQHF. CDR3 coding DNA: TGTGCCAGCAGTTATGGAGGGTCGAGCAATCAGCCCCAGCATTTT.

The CDR3 here is CASSSPDRAGEKLFF. Here the CDR3 DNA reads TGTGCCAGCAGCTCCCCAGACAGGGCGGGGGAAAAACTGTTTTTT. V is TRBV7-8 and J is TRBJ1-4; 7 positions match TRBD1. This CDR3 region has 15 residues. With 4 bases clipped from V and 8 bases from J, the junction kept 10 bases outside the gene matches. Germline V gene sequence: CDR1 SGHVS, CDR2 FQNEAQ.

This rearrangement joins TRBV3-1 (or the pseudogene TRBV3-2) to TRBJ1-1, with D perhaps matching TRBD1 (5 bases). CDR1 and CDR2 from the germline V gene are LGHDT and YNNKEL (reference sequence). V gave up 3 bases and J gave up 5 bases, with 7 bases separating them. The CDR3 is 12 amino acids. The CDR3 is CASSQAGTEAFF. CDR3 nucleotides: TGTGCCAGCAGCCAGGCAGGGACTGAAGCTTTCTTT.

This clone was recorded a few times. This rearrangement joins TRBV11-3 to TRBJ2-7, with D unresolved. There are 15 residues in the CDR3. Germline V gene data show CDR1 as SGHNT and CDR2 as YENEEA. Trimming stripped 1 base from V and 0 bases from J, with 10 bases between. This CDR3 is CASSLAFGFSYEQYF. CDR3 bases: TGTGCCAGCAGCTTAGCTTTCGGGTTCTCCTACGAGCAGTACTTC.

The V and J genes are TRBV20-1 and TRBJ1-1, with D unclear. The V and J ends lost 6 bases and 3 bases respectively, with 8 bases between them. Germline V gives CDR1 DFQATT, CDR2 SNEGSKA (reference sequence). This CDR3 region has 11 residues. Here the CDR3 DNA reads TGCAGTGCCAGACGGGACACTGAAGCTTTCTTT. As protein: CSARRDTEAFF.

This sequence joins TRBV16 and TRBJ1-2; D might be TRBD1 (5 bases). The V end lost 4 bases, the J end lost 6 bases, and 15 bases lay between the germline ends. The CDR3 is 14 residues long. Per germline, CDR1 KGHSY and CDR2 FQNENV. In DNA, the CDR3 is TGTGCCAGCAGCCCCGGATGGGGGTTTAATGGCTACACCTTC. It yields the protein CASSPGWGFNGYTF.

V is TRBV29-1 and J is TRBJ2-7, with 7 positions matching TRBD2. Germline assignment: CDR1 SQVTM and CDR2 ANQGSEA. The CDR3 sequence is 11 residues long. Germline trimming cut 4 bases from V and 6 bases from J; bases unmatched to any gene: 3. The chain's CDR3 is CSVGSGGEQYF. The CDR3 nucleotides read TGCAGCGTTGGGTCGGGGGGCGAGCAGTACTTC.

The chain links TRBV20-1 to TRBJ2-7, with 7 nucleotides matching TRBD1. The CDR3 length is 11 residues. The ends lost 8 bases at V and 5 bases at J; junction bases unmatched: 6. Germline-derived CDR1 and CDR2 are DFQATT and SNEGSKA (reference sequence). The CDR3 loop reads CSPRQGNEQYF. DNA of the CDR3: TGCAGTCCCAGACAGGGAAACGAGCAGTACTTC.

The chain combines TRBV5-1 with TRBJ1-4, with TRBD1 matching over 10 bases. In germline, CDR1 is SGHRS, CDR2 YFSETQ. After removal of 4 bases from V and 0 bases from J, the junction contained 6 bases not matched to a gene. The CDR3 is 17 amino acids. In DNA, the CDR3 is TGCGCCAGCAGCCCCGGGACAGGGGCACCAACTAATGAAAAACTGTTTTTT. Its translation is CASSPGTGAPTNEKLFF.

The rearrangement uses TRBV27 and TRBJ1-2, with D perhaps matching TRBD1 (5 bases). V dropped 3 bases and J dropped 2 bases, with 7 bases sitting between them. CDR3 length: 13 residues. Germline loops: CDR1 MNHEY, CDR2 SMNVEV (reference sequence). This CDR3 is CASSFDSNYGYTF. The CDR3 DNA is TGTGCCAGCAGTTTTGACAGCAACTATGGCTACACCTTC.

This chain links TRBV28 with TRBJ2-7, with TRBD2 matching over 7 bases. Germline trimming cut 3 bases from V and 6 bases from J; bases unmatched to any gene: 5. This CDR3 is 13 amino acids long. The germline CDR1 and CDR2 sequences are MDHEN and SYDVKM. CDR3 region: CASSFGLGSEQYF. The DNA of the CDR3 is TGTGCCAGCAGTTTTGGACTAGGGAGCGAGCAGTACTTC.

The rearrangement joins TRBV6-5 to TRBJ1-4; no definite D call. CDR1 and CDR2 (germline): MNHEY, SVGAGI. There are 14 residues in the CDR3. V gave up 7 bases and J gave up 5 bases, with 14 bases separating them. Here the CDR3 reads CASTSAGSNEKLFF. Here the CDR3 DNA reads TGTGCCAGCACGTCAGCGGGGTCAAATGAAAAACTGTTTTTT.